The present T cell receptor (beta chain) was sequenced within a study of response to subunit inactivated influenza vaccine. Study-level points and caveats: A suggestion made by the authors is that each seasonal influenza vaccination recruits few new T cells.

TCRdb itself ran the RT-PCR reads through MiXCR, one entry per CDR3 protein. Altogether around 580,000 distinct CDR3 sequences are present, 13% to 15% being singletons, with the ten largest covering 8.5% to 14%. CDR1 is SGHAT and CDR2 is FQNNGV in the germline V gene. Trimming removed 0 bases from V and 3 bases from J, with 13 bases in between. The CDR3 contains 16 residues. In the case of this clonotype: Its specificity is unknown.

The starting material was PBMCs from blood, obtained 11 to 12 days after vaccination. This chain joins TRBV11-2 and TRBJ2-3, with D perhaps TRBD2 (5 bases). The receptor was isolated from a man aged 45-60 years who received an inactivated influenza vaccine. The CDR3 DNA is TGTGCCAGCAGCTTAGATAAAGTGCGGGCGACAGATACGCAGTATTTT. Residues: CASSLDKVRATDTQYF.